The entry below gives a single T cell receptor (beta chain) sequence along with its context. Trimming stripped 0 bases from V and 12 bases from J, with 9 bases between. The CDR3 loop spans 12 amino acids. In germline, CDR1 is MGHRA, CDR2 YSYEKL. The data stem from a study of blood T cell repertoires in COVID-19. Study overall: Italy, Spain and the United States were the sources of the convalescent and acute COVID-19 samples. PBMCs, B-cell-depleted T cells, or T cells provided the cDNA or gDNA that made up the material.

Original analysis: Amplified reference gene primers provided the basis for estimating nucleated cell counts. Assay used: immunoSEQ multiplex PCR; TCRdb lists only in-frame clones, some missing. Clone size and V and J calls were adopted from that table, with D and trimming inferred from the DNA. The sample includes around 84,000 clones, 80% seen only once; the top ten take around 11%. The sample was peripheral blood. The source of this sequence is a woman aged 40 to 55 with active or convalescent COVID-19. V gene TRBV4-1 combines with J gene TRBJ1-5; the D gene is possibly TRBD1 (6 bases). CDR3 protein: CASSQEAGDQHF. The CDR3 DNA is TGCGCCAGCAGCCAAGAAGCAGGGGACCAGCATTTT.